The 29 T cell receptor beta chains below were found in one sample sequenced in a study of T-cell reconstitution after alpha-beta-depleted transplantation in children. The TCRbeta library incorporated unique molecular identifiers. TCRdb reprocessed the PCR reads via MiXCR and lists one record per CDR3 protein. The sample consists of about 210,000 distinct CDR3 sequences, around a sixth of them appearing once. Sequences were derived from PBMCs, mostly from graft donor cells, sampled 360 days after TCRalphabeta/CD19-depleted stem cell transplant. These receptor sequences come from a male patient between 2 and 15 years old who had a stem cell transplant for acute lymphoblastic leukemia, so the T cells may come from the graft donor.

The chain links TRBV12-3 or TRBV12-4 to TRBJ2-7; D might be TRBD2 (6 bases). The CDR3 runs to 13 residues. V lost 8 bases and J 4 bases, leaving 15 bases between the germline ends. CDR3 bases: TGTGCCAGCGGCGGCGGGGCTGAATACGAGCAGTACTTC. As protein: CASGGGAEYEQYF.

This chain links TRBV5-2 with TRBJ2-3; TRBD1, as called in the table, went unchecked against the DNA. TRBV5-2 represents a pseudogene. This CDR3 has 14 residues. CDR3 nucleotides: TGTGCCATGGGCTCCGGGGGGACCACAGATACGCAGTATTTT. Translation gives CAMGSGGTTDTQYF.

A few counts support this clonotype. The chain has TRBV11-2 and TRBJ2-3; 8 nucleotides match TRBD2. CDR3 length: 18 amino acids. Germline CDR1 is SGHAT and CDR2 is FQNNGV. V lost 2 bases, J lost 5 bases, and 15 bases stayed unmatched. The CDR3 sequence: CASSLIPYGGADGDTQYF. The CDR3 nucleotides read TGTGCCAGCAGCTTAATTCCCTACGGGGGGGCAGATGGAGATACGCAGTATTTT.

This clonotype was detected a few times. The chain combines TRBV7-6 with TRBJ1-1; TRBD1 agrees at 8 bases. The CDR3 has 15 amino acids. Looked up from germline, CDR1 is SGHVS and CDR2 is FNYEAQ. The junction had 5 bases not matched to a gene; V was cut back by 2 bases and J by 3 bases. The CDR3 protein is CASSLRTGPHTEAFF. The CDR3 DNA is TGTGCCAGCAGCTTAAGGACAGGGCCTCACACTGAAGCTTTCTTT.

The V gene is TRBV11-1, the J gene TRBJ2-2; 9 bases align to TRBD1. V dropped 5 bases and J dropped 7; count of bases not matched to a gene: 8. The CDR3 extends over 15 amino acids. CDR1 and CDR2 (germline): SGHAT, FQDESV (reference sequence). CDR3 DNA: TGTGCCAGCAGCCGGAGGACAGGGGAGAACGGGGAGCTGTTTTTT. Protein product: CASSRRTGENGELFF.

There are a few counts of this clonotype. The chain carries TRBV25-1 and TRBJ2-1; D is undetermined. From germline, CDR1 is MGHDK and CDR2 SYGVNS. V shed 3 bases and J shed 0 bases, with 6 bases lying between them. The CDR3 loop spans 14 amino acids. CDR3 coding DNA: TGTGCCAGCAGTGACGGAAGCTCCTACAATGAGCAGTTCTTC. This encodes CASSDGSSYNEQFF.

This clonotype was counted only a few times. V usage is TRBV6-1 and J usage is TRBJ1-1; D is possibly TRBD1 (5 bases). Germline V CDR1 and CDR2: MNHNS, SASEGT. V dropped 5 bases and J dropped 8 bases, with 21 bases sitting between them. The CDR3 covers 15 residues. CDR3 residues: CASSPLGTPRSEAFF. CDR3 sequence (DNA): TGTGCCAGCAGTCCCCTCGGGACTCCAAGGTCGGAAGCTTTCTTT.

This clonotype was seen only a few times. The chain is built from TRBV14 and TRBJ2-1, with D possibly matching TRBD2 (5 bases). Germline CDR1 reads SGHDN; CDR2 reads FVKESK. The CDR3 is made up of 13 amino acids. V was clipped by 0 bases and J by 11 bases, with 11 bases between them. The CDR3 sequence is CASSQDAGGQQFF. The CDR3 nucleotides are TGTGCCAGCAGCCAAGATGCTGGCGGGCAGCAGTTCTTC.

The rearrangement links TRBV18 to TRBJ2-1; no definite D call. The CDR3 extends over 14 amino acids. Germline V gene data show CDR1 as KGHSH and CDR2 as LQKENI. The V and J ends lost 3 bases and 7 bases respectively, with 13 bases between them. The CDR3 is CASSPSQELNEQFF. The CDR3 nucleotides are TGTGCCAGCTCACCCTCGCAGGAACTTAATGAGCAGTTCTTC.

Ten or more counts support this clonotype. The gene calls are TRBV27 and TRBJ2-7; a weak D match, TRBD2 (6 bases). The CDR3 loop spans 11 amino acids. V was cut by 4 bases and J by 5 bases, with 6 bases left in between. In germline, CDR1 is MNHEY, CDR2 SMNVEV (reference sequence). The DNA for the CDR3 is TGTGCCAGCAGTTCGGGGGACGAGCAGTACTTC. Translated: CASSSGDEQYF.

This clonotype was seen ten or more times. The chain links TRBV20-1 to TRBJ2-3, with D uncertain. Germline lookup yields CDR1 DFQATT and CDR2 SNEGSKA (reference sequence). The CDR3 covers 13 residues. With 3 bases removed from V and 4 bases from J, the gap between germline ends came to 11 bases. CDR3 loop: CSASGQMADTQYF. The DNA for the CDR3 is TGCAGTGCTAGTGGCCAAATGGCAGATACGCAGTATTTT.

This clonotype came up a few times. The chain is built from TRBV15 and TRBJ2-2; D could derive from TRBD1 or TRBD2 (6 bases each). CDR1 and CDR2 from the germline V gene are LNHNV and YYDKDF (reference sequence). V lost 4 bases to trimming and J lost 4 bases, with 10 bases between them. The CDR3 is 14 residues long. The CDR3 DNA reads TGTGCCACCAGCATAGGGGGGCCCACCGGGGAGCTGTTTTTT. Translation: CATSIGGPTGELFF. The full variable domain, its missing parts supplied by reference TRBV15 and TRBJ2-2, is DAMVIQNPRYQVTQFGKPVTLSCSQTLNHNVMYWYQQKSSQAPKLLFHYYDKDFNNEADTPDNFQSRRPNTSFCFLDIRSPGLGDTAMYLCATSIGGPTGELFFGEGSRLTVL.

The V gene is TRBV21-1, the J gene TRBJ2-7; TRBD1, the table's D call, lacks a check against the DNA. TRBV21-1 is noted as a pseudogene. This CDR3 comprises 15 residues. CDR3 loop: CASSKAGVAYYEQYF. CDR3 in DNA: TGTGCCAGCAGCAAGGCAGGGGTTGCCTACTACGAGCAGTACTTC.

The V and J genes are TRBV12-3 or TRBV12-4 and TRBJ2-3, with unresolved D. The length of the CDR3 is 15 residues. Deletions cut 3 bases from V and 4 bases from J, with 14 bases between. As DNA, the CDR3 is TGTGCCAGCAGTTTGCTCCCTCCCATGGCAGATACGCAGTATTTT. Encoded protein: CASSLLPPMADTQYF.

The chain carries TRBV5-1 and TRBJ1-2; D remains unclear. The CDR3 loop spans 14 amino acids. Looked up from germline, CDR1 is SGHRS and CDR2 is YFSETQ. V lost 3 bases to trimming and J lost 5 bases, with 14 bases between them. The CDR3 protein is CASSSQDGRYGYTF. The DNA of the CDR3 is TGCGCCAGCAGCTCCCAAGACGGCCGGTATGGCTACACCTTC.

This clonotype was observed a few times. The V gene is TRBV28, the J gene TRBJ2-5, with D possibly TRBD2 on 6 matching bases. V was cut by 6 bases and J by 2 bases, with 16 bases left in between. Germline CDR1 is MDHEN and CDR2 is SYDVKM. The CDR3 has 15 amino acids. Here the CDR3 reads CASSPTRGRQETQYF. In DNA, the CDR3 is TGTGCCAGCAGCCCGACTAGGGGCAGGCAAGAGACCCAGTACTTC. Full variable domain (outside the CDR3, taken from reference TRBV28 and TRBJ2-5): DVKVTQSSRYLVKRTGEKVFLECVQDMDHENMFWYRQDPGLGLRLIYFSYDVKMKEKGDIPEGYSVSREKKERFSLILESASTNQTSMYLCASSPTRGRQETQYFGPGTRLLVL.

The rearrangement uses TRBV4-1 and TRBJ2-7; the match to TRBD1 covers 7 bases. Germline lookup yields CDR1 MGHRA and CDR2 YSYEKL. The CDR3 consists of 15 residues. Written as DNA, the CDR3 is TGCAGCAGCCCTAGCCTGACAGGGCTCTCCTACGAGCAGTACTTC. It is translated as CSSPSLTGLSYEQYF.

This clonotype was seen ten or more times. This chain joins TRBV10-3 and TRBJ2-1; D remains unclear. V lost 3 bases to trimming and J lost 7 bases, with 7 bases between them. This CDR3 has 12 residues. CDR1 is ENHRY and CDR2 is SYGVKD in the germline V gene. CDR3 DNA: TGTGCCATCAGTGATGTCGGGAATGAGCAGTTCTTC. It yields the protein CAISDVGNEQFF.

A few counts support this clonotype. The chain is built from TRBV29-1 and TRBJ2-1; the D is unclear. This CDR3 has 14 residues. Looked up from germline, CDR1 is SQVTM and CDR2 is ANQGSEA. V lost 4 bases and J lost 7, with 17 bases in between. CDR3 DNA: TGCAGCGTTGTGCAAAAGGGTCTCCTAAATGAGCAGTTCTTC. Protein: CSVVQKGLLNEQFF.

This clonotype has ten or more counts. The chain has TRBV6-5 and TRBJ2-1; TRBD1 matches 12 bases. The CDR3 extends over 15 amino acids. The V gene's germline CDR1 is MNHEY and CDR2 SVGAGI. J lost 7 bases, V lost 6 bases, and 7 bases had no gene match. This CDR3 reads CASSSGQGAWNEQFF. The CDR3 DNA reads as TGTGCCAGCAGCTCGGGACAGGGGGCTTGGAATGAGCAGTTCTTC.

This clonotype was seen a few times. The V gene is TRBV7-3, the J gene TRBJ2-1; D is undetermined. V was shortened by 2 bases and J by 5 bases, with 10 bases between the two germline ends. This CDR3 is built from 14 residues. Germline lookup yields CDR1 SGHTA and CDR2 FQGTGA. The CDR3 DNA sequence: TGTGCCAGCAGCTTAGGCCAGCCCGACAATGAGCAGTTCTTC. Translated, it gives CASSLGQPDNEQFF.

This clonotype was seen more than once but under ten times. This chain joins TRBV4-2 and TRBJ2-7; unclear D gene. Trimming stripped 0 bases from V and 0 bases from J, with 6 bases between. The germline V gene has CDR1 LGHNA and CDR2 YNFKEQ. This CDR3 has 14 residues. CDR3 protein: CASSQDTLSYEQYF. The CDR3 coding sequence is TGTGCCAGCAGCCAAGATACACTCTCCTACGAGCAGTACTTC.

The chain has TRBV27 and TRBJ2-3; 12 nucleotides align to TRBD2. The CDR3 is 17 amino acids. V shed 5 bases, J shed 3 bases, and the junction held 9 bases outside the gene matches. CDR1 and CDR2 from the germline V gene are MNHEY and SMNVEV (reference sequence). The DNA of the CDR3 is TGTGCCAGCAGTCCAGGACTAGCGGGGCCTACTACAGATACGCAGTATTTT. It yields the protein CASSPGLAGPTTDTQYF.

This clonotype was picked up a small number of times. The chain joins TRBV7-2 to TRBJ2-5; 9 bases are a match to TRBD1. This CDR3 is built from 14 residues. Germline CDR1 and CDR2: SGHTA and FQGNSA. V was pared by 5 bases and J by 3 bases, with 4 bases of the junction left unmatched. The DNA for the CDR3 is TGTGCCAGCAGCCTCGGGACAGGGAAAGAGACCCAGTACTTC. It translates to CASSLGTGKETQYF. Together with reference TRBV7-2 and TRBJ2-5, the CDR3 gives the full variable domain: GAGVSQSPSNKVTEKGKDVELRCDPISGHTALYWYRQSLGQGLEFLIYFQGNSAPDKSGLPSDRFSAERTGGSVSTLTIQRTQQEDSAVYLCASSLGTGKETQYFGPGTRLLVL.

The rearrangement joins TRBV20-1 to TRBJ2-5; a weak D match, TRBD1 (6 bases). The CDR3 is 15 amino acids. Germline V CDR1 and CDR2: DFQATT, SNEGSKA (reference sequence). Trimming stripped 4 bases from V and 0 bases from J, with 15 bases between. The CDR3 nucleotides read TGCAGTGCTAATACCCCACAGGGCTACCAAGAGACCCAGTACTTC. This translates into CSANTPQGYQETQYF.

The CDR3 coding sequence is TGCGCCAGCAGCACCACCCTCAGCGGGGGGGCCTCAGGGCAGTTCTTC. Amino acid sequence: CASSTTLSGGASGQFF. The rearrangement links TRBV5-1 to TRBJ2-1, with 10 positions matching TRBD2. The CDR3 spans 16 residues. Looked up from germline, CDR1 is SGHRS and CDR2 is YFSETQ. V trimming: 4 bases; J trimming: 12 bases; junction bases outside the gene matches: 16.

The chain joins TRBV2 to TRBJ2-3, with 9 positions matching TRBD2. Germline V CDR1 and CDR2: SNHLY, FYNNEI. The CDR3 has 15 amino acids. V trimming: 9 bases; J trimming: 11 bases; junction bases outside the gene matches: 18. CDR3: CARPRESGGNVVQYF. CDR3 DNA: TGTGCCAGGCCCAGAGAGAGCGGGGGGAACGTTGTGCAGTATTTT.

The gene calls are TRBV6-1 and TRBJ2-7; no firm D call. V was shortened by 11 bases and J by 3 bases, with 20 bases between the two germline ends. Germline loops: CDR1 MNHNS, CDR2 SASEGT. The CDR3 spans 14 residues. CDR3 sequence: CAGKIAVDHYEQYF. The DNA of the CDR3 is TGTGCCGGCAAGATAGCAGTGGACCACTACGAGCAGTACTTC.

This clonotype was seen at least ten times. The J gene is TRBJ2-3, the V gene TRBV5-1; TRBD2 might be the D (5 bases). There are 14 residues in the CDR3. Germline V gives CDR1 SGHRS, CDR2 YFSETQ. Trimming removed 1 base from V and 2 bases from J, with 8 bases in between. The CDR3 nucleotides are TGCGCCAGCAGCTTGCGGGGATACACAGATACGCAGTATTTT. The encoded protein is CASSLRGYTDTQYF.